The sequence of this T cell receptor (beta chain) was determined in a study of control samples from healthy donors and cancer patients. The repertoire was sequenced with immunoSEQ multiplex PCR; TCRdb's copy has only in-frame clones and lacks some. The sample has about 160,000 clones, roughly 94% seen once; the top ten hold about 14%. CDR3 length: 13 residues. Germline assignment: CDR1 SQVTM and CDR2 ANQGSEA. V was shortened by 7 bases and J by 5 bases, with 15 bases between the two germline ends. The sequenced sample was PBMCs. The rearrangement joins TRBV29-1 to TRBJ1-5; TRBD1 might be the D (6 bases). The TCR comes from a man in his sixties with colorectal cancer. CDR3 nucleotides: TGCAGCGGCGCCGAGGGGGGGGATCAGCCCCAGCATTTT. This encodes CSGAEGGDQPQHF.